The next 17 T cell receptor beta chains were all read from a single sample in a study of OX40 agonist ivuxolimab in advanced cancers. Generated by immunoSEQ multiplex PCR, the TCRdb table keeps only in-frame clones and is missing some. In the table there are some 38,000 clones, about 88% of which are singletons. Material: CD4+ or CD8+ T cells sorted from blood, obtained in a trial of the OX40 agonist ivuxolimab. The receptors come from an adult with an advanced solid tumor such as melanoma, head and neck, liver or kidney cancer.

V gene TRBV5-6 combines with J gene TRBJ1-5, with 7 bases aligning to TRBD1. The length of the CDR3 is 17 residues. Germline lookup yields CDR1 SGHDT and CDR2 YYEEEE. The V gene end was trimmed by 4 bases and the J gene end by 2 bases; junction bases not matched to a gene: 12. The CDR3 DNA reads TGTGCCAGCAGCAAGAATCCCCGGGACAGTGGCAATCAGCCCCAGCATTTT. Protein sequence: CASSKNPRDSGNQPQHF. Using reference TRBV5-6 and TRBJ1-5 for the parts outside the CDR3, the full variable domain is DAGVTQSPTHLIKTRGQQVTLRCSPKSGHDTVSWYQQALGQGPQFIFQYYEEEERQRGNFPDRFSGHQFPNYSSELNVNALLLGDSALYLCASSKNPRDSGNQPQHFGDGTRLSIL.

V and J are TRBV28 and TRBJ1-5, with D uncertain. The length of the CDR3 is 14 residues. Germline V gene lookup returns CDR1 MDHEN and CDR2 SYDVKM. Trimming stripped 2 bases from V and 5 bases from J, with 10 bases between. CDR3 bases: TGTGCCAGCAGTTTAACCGGCGGGGATCAGCCCCAGCATTTT. Translated, it gives CASSLTGGDQPQHF.

The chain uses TRBV25-1 and TRBJ2-1, with D possibly being TRBD1 or TRBD2 (6 bases each). Trimming removed 9 bases from V and 4 bases from J, with 13 bases in between. The CDR3 runs to 13 residues. Germline V gene lookup returns CDR1 MGHDK and CDR2 SYGVNS. The DNA of the CDR3 is TGTGCCAGTAGGGGGGCCTGGTACAATGAGCAGTTCTTC. Residues: CASRGAWYNEQFF.

This chain links TRBV9 with TRBJ2-3, with D possibly matching TRBD1 (6 bases). Germline CDR1 is SGDLS and CDR2 is YYNGEE. The ends were cut back, 4 bases at V and 0 bases at J, with 12 bases in the middle. The CDR3 runs to 15 residues. CDR3 sequence: CASSPTGPSTDTQYF. The CDR3 DNA reads as TGTGCCAGCAGCCCTACAGGGCCTAGCACAGATACGCAGTATTTT.

The chain recombines TRBV27 with TRBJ1-2; D remains ambiguous. There are 15 residues in the CDR3. The germline gives CDR1 MNHEY, CDR2 SMNVEV (reference sequence). V was trimmed by 1 base and J by 0 bases, leaving 9 bases between them. CDR3 nucleotides: TGTGCCAGCAGTTTATTCGGGCCTTCTAACTATGGCTACACCTTC. Translation: CASSLFGPSNYGYTF.

By its share, this clone is large. The rearrangement joins TRBV28 to TRBJ2-1, with D possibly TRBD2 on 5 matching bases. There are 15 residues in the CDR3. Per germline, CDR1 MDHEN and CDR2 SYDVKM. The germline V and J ends were trimmed by 2 bases and 0 bases, with 8 bases remaining between them. CDR3 region: CASSLTGSSYNEQFF. CDR3 DNA: TGTGCCAGCAGTTTAACGGGGAGCTCCTACAATGAGCAGTTCTTC.

The V gene is TRBV27, the J gene TRBJ1-4; D unclear. Germline-derived CDR1 and CDR2 are MNHEY and SMNVEV (reference sequence). The CDR3 consists of 13 residues. Between the trimmed V and J ends, which lost 6 bases and 5 bases, there was a span of 10 bases. The DNA for the CDR3 is TGTGCCAGCAGCTTAGTGAGAAATGAAAAACTGTTTTTT. It codes for CASSLVRNEKLFF.

This chain joins TRBV7-9 and TRBJ1-1; D is unresolved. Trimming cost V 4 bases and J 11 bases, with 14 bases left between them. The CDR3 contains 12 residues. The germline V gene has CDR1 SEHNR and CDR2 FQNEAQ (reference sequence). CDR3 DNA: TGTGCCAGCAGCTATAGTGGCGCTTGGGCTTTCTTT. This gives the protein CASSYSGAWAFF.

The chain combines TRBV6-5 with TRBJ1-5; D is possibly TRBD1 (6 bases). Germline V gene lookup returns CDR1 MNHEY and CDR2 SVGAGI. The germline V and J ends were trimmed by 6 bases and 0 bases, with 12 bases remaining between them. The CDR3 runs 15 residues. The CDR3 loop is CASSSRQDSNQPQHF. CDR3 in DNA: TGTGCCAGCAGCTCCCGACAGGATAGCAATCAGCCCCAGCATTTT.

The chain recombines TRBV4-1 with TRBJ1-1; D is undetermined. Germline V gives CDR1 MGHRA, CDR2 YSYEKL. The V end lost 1 base, the J end lost 10 bases, and 7 bases lay between the germline ends. The CDR3 spans 11 residues. CDR3 DNA sequence: TGCGCCAGCAGCCAAGCCCTTGGAGCTTTCTTT. It yields the protein CASSQALGAFF.

V gene TRBV7-9 combines with J gene TRBJ2-7; D not certain. The CDR3 extends over 14 amino acids. The V gene's germline CDR1 is SEHNR and CDR2 FQNEAQ (reference sequence). V lost 4 bases to trimming and J lost 5 bases, with 15 bases between them. The CDR3 bases are TGTGCCAGCAGCTCACCGGGCAACCCCCACGAGCAGTACTTC. It codes for CASSSPGNPHEQYF.

V gene TRBV4-1 combines with J gene TRBJ2-1, with D possibly being TRBD2 (5 bases). The CDR3 runs to 16 residues. Trimming pared 3 bases from V and 0 bases from J, leaving 12 bases between. Germline CDR1 is MGHRA and CDR2 is YSYEKL. The CDR3 DNA reads TGCGCCAGCAGCCACGTCAGCGGTAGCTCCTACAATGAGCAGTTCTTC. Translated: CASSHVSGSSYNEQFF.

The chain carries TRBV7-9 and TRBJ2-3; possible D gene TRBD1, 5 bases. The CDR3 consists of 16 residues. V dropped 3 bases and J dropped 6 bases, with 19 bases sitting between them. Germline CDR1 and CDR2: SEHNR and FQNEAQ (reference sequence). The CDR3 spells CASSFGWGRDGDTQYF. The CDR3 DNA is TGTGCCAGCAGCTTTGGTTGGGGCAGGGATGGGGATACGCAGTATTTT.

CDR3 DNA: TGTGCCAGCAGCTTAGCTCTCTATGATACGCAGTATTTT. It specifies CASSLALYDTQYF. The chain links TRBV11-2 to TRBJ2-3; D remains unclear. The V and J ends lost 1 base and 6 bases respectively, with 8 bases between them. CDR3 length equals 13 residues. Germline CDR1 reads SGHAT; CDR2 reads FQNNGV.

This clone was recorded once. In DNA form, the CDR3 reads TGTGCCAGCAGCTTGCCCGGGTTTCAAGAGACCCAGTACTTC. As protein: CASSLPGFQETQYF. The chain links TRBV5-6 to TRBJ2-5; D unclear. The CDR3 runs 14 residues. The V end was cut by 1 base, the J end by 2 bases, with 9 bases between. In germline, CDR1 is SGHDT, CDR2 YYEEEE.

The rearrangement links TRBV5-1 to TRBJ2-7; 10 nucleotides line up with TRBD1. The germline V gene encodes CDR1 SGHRS and CDR2 YFSETQ. V shed 5 bases and J 6 bases; nucleotides not matched to a gene: 8. This CDR3 has 14 amino acids. The CDR3 coding sequence is TGCGCCAGCAGACCGGGGACAGGGGAGGTCGAGCAGTACTTC. This gives the protein CASRPGTGEVEQYF.

The chain carries TRBV27 and TRBJ2-5; D may correspond to TRBD1 or TRBD2 (5 bases each). The CDR3 extends over 13 amino acids. Germline V lookup: CDR1 MNHEY, CDR2 SMNVEV (reference sequence). The V and J ends lost 2 bases and 6 bases respectively, with 10 bases between them. The CDR3 region is CASSLGTGQTQYF. Here the CDR3 DNA reads TGTGCCAGCAGTTTAGGGACCGGCCAGACCCAGTACTTC.